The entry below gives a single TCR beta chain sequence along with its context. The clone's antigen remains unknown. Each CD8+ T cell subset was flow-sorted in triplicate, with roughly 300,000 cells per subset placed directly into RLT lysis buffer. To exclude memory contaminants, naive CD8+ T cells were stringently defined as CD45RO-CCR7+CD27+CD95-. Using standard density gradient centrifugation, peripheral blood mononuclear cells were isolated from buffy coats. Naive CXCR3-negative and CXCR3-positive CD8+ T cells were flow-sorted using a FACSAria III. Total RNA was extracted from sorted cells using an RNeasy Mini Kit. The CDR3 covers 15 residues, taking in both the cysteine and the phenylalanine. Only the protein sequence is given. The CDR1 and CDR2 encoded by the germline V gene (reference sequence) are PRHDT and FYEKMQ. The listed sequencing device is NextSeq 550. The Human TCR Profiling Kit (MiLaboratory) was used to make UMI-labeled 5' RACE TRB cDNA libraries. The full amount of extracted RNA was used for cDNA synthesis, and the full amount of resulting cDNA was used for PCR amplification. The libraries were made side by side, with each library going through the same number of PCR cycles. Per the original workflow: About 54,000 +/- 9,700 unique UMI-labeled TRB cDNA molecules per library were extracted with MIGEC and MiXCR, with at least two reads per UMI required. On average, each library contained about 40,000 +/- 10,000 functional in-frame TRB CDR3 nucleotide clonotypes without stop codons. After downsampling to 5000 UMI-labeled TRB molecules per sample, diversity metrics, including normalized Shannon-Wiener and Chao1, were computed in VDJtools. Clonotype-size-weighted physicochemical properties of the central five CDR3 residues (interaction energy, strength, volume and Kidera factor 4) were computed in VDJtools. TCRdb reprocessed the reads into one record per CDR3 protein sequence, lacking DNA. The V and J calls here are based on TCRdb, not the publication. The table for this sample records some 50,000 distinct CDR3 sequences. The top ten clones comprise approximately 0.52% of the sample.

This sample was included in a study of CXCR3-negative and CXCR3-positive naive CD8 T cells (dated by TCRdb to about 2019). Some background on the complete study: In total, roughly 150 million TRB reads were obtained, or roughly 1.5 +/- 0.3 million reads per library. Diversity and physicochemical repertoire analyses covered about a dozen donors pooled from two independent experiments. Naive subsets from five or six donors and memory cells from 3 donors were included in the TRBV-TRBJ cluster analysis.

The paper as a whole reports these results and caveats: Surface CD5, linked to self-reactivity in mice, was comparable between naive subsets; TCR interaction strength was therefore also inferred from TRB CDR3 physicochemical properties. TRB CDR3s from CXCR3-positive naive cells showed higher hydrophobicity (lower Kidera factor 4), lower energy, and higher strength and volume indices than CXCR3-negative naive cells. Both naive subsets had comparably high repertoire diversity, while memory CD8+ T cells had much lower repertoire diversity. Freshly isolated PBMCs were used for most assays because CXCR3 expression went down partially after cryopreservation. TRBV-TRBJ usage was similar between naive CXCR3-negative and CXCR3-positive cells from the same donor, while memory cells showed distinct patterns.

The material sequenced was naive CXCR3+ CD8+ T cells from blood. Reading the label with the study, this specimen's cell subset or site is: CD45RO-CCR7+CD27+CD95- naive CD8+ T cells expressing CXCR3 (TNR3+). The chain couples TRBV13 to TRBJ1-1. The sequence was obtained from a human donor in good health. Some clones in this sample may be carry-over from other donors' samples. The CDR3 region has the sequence CASSPTGVGDTEAFF.